The 16 T cell receptor beta chains given below trace back to one sample, sequenced in a study of CD8 T cells in ankylosing spondylitis (dated by TCRdb to the late 2010s). What the authors observed across the whole study: A TCR beta motif of eight highly homologous amino acid variants appeared characteristic of blood from ankylosing spondylitis patients.

Libraries came from 5' RACE. The data were produced on an Illumina HiSeq 2500. In-frame beta chains were kept once TCRdb had trimmed the public reads at Q25 with fastp and called clones with MiXCR. CDR3 protein duplicates are merged, each entry listing the most common genes and DNA. The sample contains some 200,000 distinct CDR3 sequences, approximately 7.4% of them found a single time. Approximately 15% of the sample belongs to the ten largest clones. Their antigens remain unidentified. The sample comprised blood, either unsorted or a sorted T cell fraction (not recorded which). The receptors stem from a male donor with ankylosing spondylitis.

This clonotype came up a few times. The chain uses TRBV7-9 and TRBJ2-3; D might be TRBD2 (5 bases). CDR1 is SEHNR and CDR2 is FQNEAQ in the germline V gene (reference sequence). This CDR3 has 14 amino acids. V lost 5 bases and J 0 bases, leaving 9 bases between the germline ends. CDR3 bases: TGTGCCAGCAGCCCGAAGCGGAGCACAGATACGCAGTATTTT. Protein sequence: CASSPKRSTDTQYF.

This clonotype was seen many times. The chain combines TRBV29-1 with TRBJ2-3; no reliable D call. Germline V gene lookup returns CDR1 SQVTM and CDR2 ANQGSEA. Trimming removed 5 bases from V and 1 base from J, with 7 bases in between. The CDR3 consists of 12 residues. The CDR3 is CSVYDGTDTQYF. The CDR3 nucleotides are TGCAGCGTTTATGACGGCACAGATACGCAGTATTTT.

The V call is TRBV4-1, the J call TRBJ2-7; D is perhaps TRBD1 (5 bases). CDR3 length: 15 residues. Between the trimmed V and J ends, which lost 1 base and 2 bases, there was a span of 12 bases. The germline gives CDR1 MGHRA, CDR2 YSYEKL. The CDR3 nucleotides are TGCGCCAGCAGCCAAGGGGTAGGGGTTACCTACGAGCAGTACTTC. Translated: CASSQGVGVTYEQYF.

The chain links TRBV7-8 to TRBJ2-1; D gene uncertain. V lost 5 bases to trimming and J lost 5 bases, with 10 bases between them. In germline, CDR1 is SGHVS, CDR2 FQNEAQ. This CDR3 region has 13 residues. The CDR3, as DNA: TGTGCCAGCAGCCCTCTCCCGGACAATGAGCAGTTCTTC. Its protein is CASSPLPDNEQFF.

This clonotype was counted many times. The chain carries TRBV27 and TRBJ2-5; 8 bases align to TRBD1. The V gene's germline CDR1 is MNHEY and CDR2 SMNVEV (reference sequence). Germline trimming cut 2 bases from V and 4 bases from J; bases unmatched to any gene: 9. There are 16 residues in the CDR3. Written as DNA, the CDR3 is TGTGCCAGCAGTTTAATATTCGGGCAGGGGGCAGAGACCCAGTACTTC. Translation: CASSLIFGQGAETQYF.

This clonotype has more than one count but fewer than ten. The genes are TRBV10-3 and TRBJ2-5; 11 positions match TRBD2. Germline V gene data show CDR1 as ENHRY and CDR2 as SYGVKD. The trim removed 2 bases at V and 1 base at J, leaving 3 bases unmatched. The CDR3 contains 16 residues. Here the CDR3 DNA reads TGTGCCATCAGTGAGCGGGGGACTAGCGGCCAAGAGACCCAGTACTTC. Residues: CAISERGTSGQETQYF.

The chain joins TRBV6-1 to TRBJ2-1, with a possible D match to TRBD2 (6 bases). The V gene lost 3 bases and the J gene lost 7 bases, with 10 bases spanning the gap. Per the germline V gene, CDR1 is MNHNS and CDR2 is SASEGT. The length of the CDR3 is 13 residues. CDR3 protein: CASSETSRNEQFF. CDR3 sequence (DNA): TGTGCCAGCAGTGAGACTAGTCGAAATGAGCAGTTCTTC.

This clonotype was counted a few times. The junction departs from the called germline gene at one end, perhaps through a read error. V and J are TRBV7-7 and TRBJ2-1; possible D gene TRBD2, 6 bases. The CDR3 has 16 residues. Germline V CDR1 and CDR2: SSHAT, FNYEAQ (reference sequence). The CDR3 sequence: CASSLMAGSSYNEQFF. DNA of the CDR3: TGTGCTAGCAGCTTGATGGCGGGAAGCTCCTACAATGAGCAGTTCTTC.

V and J are TRBV30 and TRBJ1-2; D may be TRBD1 (5 bases). Germline CDR1 and CDR2: GTSNPN and SVGIG (reference sequence). The CDR3 spans 15 residues. V was trimmed by 0 bases and J by 4 bases, leaving 15 bases between them. The CDR3 loop reads CAWSVLLGRGYGYTF. The DNA for the CDR3 is TGTGCCTGGAGTGTACTGCTGGGGCGCGGCTATGGCTACACCTTC.

Many counts were recorded for this clonotype. In DNA form, the CDR3 reads TGTGCCAGCAGCTTCCGGGACAGGGGTTTTGGGGAGACCCAGTACTTC. Amino acid sequence: CASSFRDRGFGETQYF. The rearrangement uses TRBV6-1 and TRBJ2-5, with 10 positions matching TRBD1. J lost 5 bases, V lost 6 bases, and 12 bases had no gene match. The CDR3 has 16 residues. The germline gives CDR1 MNHNS, CDR2 SASEGT.

This clonotype was seen many times. In DNA form, the CDR3 reads TGTGCCAGCAGTTTGAGCGGGAGGGCCGGGGAGCTGTTTTTT. Protein product: CASSLSGRAGELFF. V usage is TRBV28 and J usage is TRBJ2-2, with TRBD2 matching 10 bases. This CDR3 is 14 amino acids long. Germline CDR1 and CDR2: MDHEN and SYDVKM. Trimming at V came to 3 bases and at J to 6 bases, leaving 1 base not matched to a gene. Using reference TRBV28 and TRBJ2-2 for the parts outside the CDR3, the full variable domain is DVKVTQSSRYLVKRTGEKVFLECVQDMDHENMFWYRQDPGLGLRLIYFSYDVKMKEKGDIPEGYSVSREKKERFSLILESASTNQTSMYLCASSLSGRAGELFFGEGSRLTVL.

In its sample, this clonotype was seen a few times. This chain uses TRBV7-6 with TRBJ2-2; TRBD1 matches 9 bases. Looked up from germline, CDR1 is SGHVS and CDR2 is FNYEAQ. V gave up 4 bases and J gave up 6 bases; unmatched junction bases: 9. CDR3 length: 16 amino acids. DNA of the CDR3: TGTGCCAGCAGCTCGTACAGGGGGCCTACGTCCGGGGAGCTGTTTTTT. Amino acids: CASSSYRGPTSGELFF.

This clonotype occurred many times. This chain uses TRBV9 with TRBJ1-1; D gene unclear. V was pared by 0 bases and J by 2 bases, with 5 bases between. CDR3 size: 13 residues. Germline-derived CDR1 and CDR2 are SGDLS and YYNGEE. The CDR3 is CASSVVYNTEAFF. DNA for the CDR3: TGTGCCAGCAGCGTAGTATACAACACTGAAGCTTTCTTT. Full variable domain (rest looked up from reference TRBV9 and TRBJ1-1): DSGVTQTPKHLITATGQRVTLRCSPRSGDLSVYWYQQSLDQGLQFLIQYYNGEERAKGNILERFSAQQFPDLHSELNLSSLELGDSALYFCASSVVYNTEAFFGQGTRLTVV.

This clonotype has a count of ten or more. The chain employs TRBV10-2 and TRBJ2-5; 7 bases map to TRBD2. The CDR3 is 11 residues long. Germline V gene sequence: CDR1 WSHSY, CDR2 SAAADI. Germline trimming cut 6 bases from V and 9 bases from J; bases unmatched to any gene: 4. CDR3 loop: CASRTGGAQYF. DNA for the CDR3: TGCGCCAGCAGGACGGGGGGAGCCCAGTACTTC.

This clonotype was seen at least ten times. V is TRBV18 and J is TRBJ2-7; either TRBD1 or TRBD2 may supply D (5 bases each). The CDR3 length is 13 residues. V dropped 5 bases and J dropped 2 bases, with 10 bases sitting between them. In germline, CDR1 is KGHSH, CDR2 LQKENI. The CDR3 nucleotides read TGTGCCAGCTCAACCGGGGCCACCTACGAGCAGTACTTC. The encoded protein is CASSTGATYEQYF.

In this sample, this clonotype turned up many times. The chain carries TRBV11-2 and TRBJ2-7, with D tentatively TRBD2 (6 bases). This CDR3 is 13 amino acids long. Trimming left V 5 bases short and J 2 bases short, with 10 bases between. Germline CDR1 is SGHAT and CDR2 is FQNNGV. CDR3 sequence: CASSTGLTYEQYF. CDR3 nucleotide sequence: TGTGCCAGCAGCACGGGACTCACCTACGAGCAGTACTTC. Using reference TRBV11-2 and TRBJ2-7 for the parts outside the CDR3, the full variable domain is EAGVAQSPRYKIIEKRQSVAFWCNPISGHATLYWYQQILGQGPKLLIQFQNNGVVDDSQLPKDRFSAERLKGVDSTLKIQPAKLEDSAVYLCASSTGLTYEQYFGPGTRLTVT.